This T cell receptor beta chain is from a study of tumor and adjacent non-tumor tissue in lung cancer. This sample's RNA came from whole unsorted tissue. Concerning this clonotype itself: This CDR3 fails to terminate in the conserved phenylalanine or tryptophan, so it likely reflects a read error. Because the CDR3's place on the DNA is in doubt, the DNA is left out and the CDR3 is given as listed by TCRdb.

The CDR3 length equals 13 residues, ends included. CDR1 is SQVTM and CDR2 is ANQGSEA in the germline V gene. TCRbeta libraries were built with three rounds of nested PCR, modified from ARM-PCR. TCRdb processed the multiplex PCR reads anew with MiXCR; each CDR3 protein has one entry. Here the sample spans 89,000 or so distinct CDR3 sequences, 61% being singletons. The sequence was obtained from a man between 65 and 85 years old with non-small cell lung cancer. V is TRBV29-1 and J is TRBJ2-1; no check of the table's D call, TRBD1, against the DNA was made. Input material: lung tumor tissue. The CDR3 here is CSVEDRGDNEQFS.